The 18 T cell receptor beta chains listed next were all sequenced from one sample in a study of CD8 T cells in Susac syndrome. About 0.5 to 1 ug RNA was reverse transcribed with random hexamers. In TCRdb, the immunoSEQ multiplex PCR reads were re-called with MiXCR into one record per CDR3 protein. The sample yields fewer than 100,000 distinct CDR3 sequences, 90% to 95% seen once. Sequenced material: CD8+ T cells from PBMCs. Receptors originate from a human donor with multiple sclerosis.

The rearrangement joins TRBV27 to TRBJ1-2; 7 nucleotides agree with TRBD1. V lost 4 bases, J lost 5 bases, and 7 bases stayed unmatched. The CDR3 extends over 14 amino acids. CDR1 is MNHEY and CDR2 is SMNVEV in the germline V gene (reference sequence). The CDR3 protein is CASSWAGGGYGYTF. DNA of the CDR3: TGTGCCAGCAGTTGGGCAGGGGGGGGGTATGGCTACACCTTC.

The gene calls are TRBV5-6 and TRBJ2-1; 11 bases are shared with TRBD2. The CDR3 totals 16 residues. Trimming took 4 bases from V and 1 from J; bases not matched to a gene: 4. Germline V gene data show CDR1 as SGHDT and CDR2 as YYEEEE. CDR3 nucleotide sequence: TGTGCCAGCAGCATATTAGCGGGGGGGTCCTACAATGAGCAGTTCTTC. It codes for CASSILAGGSYNEQFF.

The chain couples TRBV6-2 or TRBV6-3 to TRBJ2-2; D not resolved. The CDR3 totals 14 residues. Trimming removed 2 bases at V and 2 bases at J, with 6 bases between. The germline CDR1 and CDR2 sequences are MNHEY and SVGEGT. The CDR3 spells CASSYHGNTGELFF. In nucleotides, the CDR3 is TGTGCCAGCAGTTACCACGGAAACACCGGGGAGCTGTTTTTT.

The CDR3 loop reads CASSLGGRNQYF. In nucleotides, the CDR3 is TGTGCCAGCAGCTTGGGTGGACGAAACCAGTACTTC. The chain joins TRBV5-5 to TRBJ2-5; unclear D gene. Trimming left V 0 bases short and J 10 bases short, with 10 bases between. The CDR3 runs 12 residues. Germline V CDR1 and CDR2: SGHKS, YYEKEE (reference sequence).

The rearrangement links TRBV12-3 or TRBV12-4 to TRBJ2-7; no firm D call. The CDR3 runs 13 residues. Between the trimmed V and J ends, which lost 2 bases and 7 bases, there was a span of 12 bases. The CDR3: CASSLSRQWEQYF. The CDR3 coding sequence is TGTGCCAGCAGTTTAAGTCGGCAGTGGGAGCAGTACTTC.

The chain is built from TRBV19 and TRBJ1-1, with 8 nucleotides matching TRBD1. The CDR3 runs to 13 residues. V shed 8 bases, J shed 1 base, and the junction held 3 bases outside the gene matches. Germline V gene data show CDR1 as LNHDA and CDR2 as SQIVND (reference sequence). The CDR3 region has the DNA TGTGCCAGTGGTACAGGGGGGAACACTGAAGCTTTCTTT. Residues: CASGTGGNTEAFF.

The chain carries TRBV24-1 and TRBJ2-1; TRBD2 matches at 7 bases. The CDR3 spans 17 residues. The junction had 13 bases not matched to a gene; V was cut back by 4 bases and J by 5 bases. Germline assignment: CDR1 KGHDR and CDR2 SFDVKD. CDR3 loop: CATSDRAPSGFDNEQFF. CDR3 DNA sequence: TGTGCCACCAGTGACCGAGCTCCTAGCGGCTTTGACAATGAGCAGTTCTTC.

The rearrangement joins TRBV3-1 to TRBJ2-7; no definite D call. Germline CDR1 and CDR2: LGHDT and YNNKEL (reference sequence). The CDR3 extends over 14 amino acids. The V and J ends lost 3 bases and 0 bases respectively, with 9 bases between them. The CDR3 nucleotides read TGTGCCAGCAGCCAGGGAAGGGCCTCCTACGAGCAGTACTTC. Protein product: CASSQGRASYEQYF.

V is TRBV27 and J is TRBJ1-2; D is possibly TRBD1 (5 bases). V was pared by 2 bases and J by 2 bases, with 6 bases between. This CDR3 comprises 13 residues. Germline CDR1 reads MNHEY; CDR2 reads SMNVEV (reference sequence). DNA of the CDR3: TGTGCCAGCAGTTTAAAGGGGAACTATGGCTACACCTTC. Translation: CASSLKGNYGYTF.

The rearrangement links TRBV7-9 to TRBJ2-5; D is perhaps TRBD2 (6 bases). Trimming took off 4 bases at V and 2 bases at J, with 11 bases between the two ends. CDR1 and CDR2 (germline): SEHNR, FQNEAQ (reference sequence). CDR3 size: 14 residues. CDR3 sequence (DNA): TGTGCCAGCAGCTCCCGGGACTTACAAGAGACCCAGTACTTC. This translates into CASSSRDLQETQYF. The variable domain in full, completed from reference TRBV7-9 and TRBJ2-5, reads DTGVSQNPRHKITKRGQNVTFRCDPISEHNRLYWYRQTLGQGPEFLTYFQNEAQLEKSRLLSDRFSAERPKGSFSTLEIQRTEQGDSAMYLCASSSRDLQETQYFGPGTRLLVL.

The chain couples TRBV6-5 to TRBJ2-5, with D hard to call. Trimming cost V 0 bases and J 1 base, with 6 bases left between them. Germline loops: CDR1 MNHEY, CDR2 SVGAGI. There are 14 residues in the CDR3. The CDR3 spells CASSYSAPQETQYF. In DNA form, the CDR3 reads TGTGCCAGCAGTTACTCCGCACCCCAAGAGACCCAGTACTTC.

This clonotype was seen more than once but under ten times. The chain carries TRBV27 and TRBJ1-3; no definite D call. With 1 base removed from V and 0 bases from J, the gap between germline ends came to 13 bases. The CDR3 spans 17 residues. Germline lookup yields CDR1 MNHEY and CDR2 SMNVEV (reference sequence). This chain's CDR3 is CASSLFSPVSSGNTIYF. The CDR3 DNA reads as TGTGCCAGCAGTTTATTTAGCCCCGTGAGCTCTGGAAACACCATATATTTT.

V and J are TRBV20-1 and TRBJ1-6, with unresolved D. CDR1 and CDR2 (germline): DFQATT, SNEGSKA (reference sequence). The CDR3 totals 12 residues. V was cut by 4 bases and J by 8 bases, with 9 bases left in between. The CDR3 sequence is CSAKGTDSPLHF. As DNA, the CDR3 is TGCAGTGCTAAGGGCACCGATTCACCCCTCCACTTT.

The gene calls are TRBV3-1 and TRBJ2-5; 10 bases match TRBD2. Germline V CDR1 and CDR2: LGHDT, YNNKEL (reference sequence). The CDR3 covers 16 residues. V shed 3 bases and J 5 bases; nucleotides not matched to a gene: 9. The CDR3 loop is CASSHRSGGAGETQYF. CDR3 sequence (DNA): TGTGCCAGCAGCCACAGAAGCGGGGGGGCCGGGGAGACCCAGTACTTC.

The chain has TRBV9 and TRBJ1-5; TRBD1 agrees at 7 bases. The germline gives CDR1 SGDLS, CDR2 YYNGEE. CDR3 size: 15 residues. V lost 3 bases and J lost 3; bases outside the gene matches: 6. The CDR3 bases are TGTGCCAGCAGCGCCCAGGGACAGCCCAATCAGCCCCAGCATTTT. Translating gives CASSAQGQPNQPQHF.

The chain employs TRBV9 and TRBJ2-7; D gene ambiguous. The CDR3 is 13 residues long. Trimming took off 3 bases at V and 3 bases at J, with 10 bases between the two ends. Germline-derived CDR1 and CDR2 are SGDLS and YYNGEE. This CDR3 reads CASSAPGHYEQYF. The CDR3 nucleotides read TGTGCCAGCAGCGCCCCGGGCCACTACGAGCAGTACTTC.

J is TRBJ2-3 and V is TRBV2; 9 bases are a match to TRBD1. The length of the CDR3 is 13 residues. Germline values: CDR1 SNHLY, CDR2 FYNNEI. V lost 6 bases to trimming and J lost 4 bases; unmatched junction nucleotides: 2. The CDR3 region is CASRGQGPDTQYF. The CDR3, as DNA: TGTGCCAGCAGAGGACAGGGGCCAGATACGCAGTATTTT. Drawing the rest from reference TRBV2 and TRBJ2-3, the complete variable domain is EPEVTQTPSHQVTQMGQEVILRCVPISNHLYFYWYRQILGQKVEFLVSFYNNEISEKSEIFDDQFSVERPDGSNFTLKIRSTKLEDSAMYFCASRGQGPDTQYFGPGTRLTVL.

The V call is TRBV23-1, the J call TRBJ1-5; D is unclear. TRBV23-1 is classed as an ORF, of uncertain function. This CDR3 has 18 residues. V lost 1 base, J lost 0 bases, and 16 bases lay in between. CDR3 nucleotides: TGCGCCAGCAGTCAATGTGGCGGAACGAATAATAGCAATCAGCCCCAGCATTTT. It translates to CASSQCGGTNNSNQPQHF.